This T cell receptor beta chain originates from a study of radiotherapy plus CTLA-4 blockade in lung cancer. The CDR3 totals 14 residues. V lost 6 bases and J lost 5; bases outside the gene matches: 6. Germline V CDR1 and CDR2: MNHNY, SVGAGI (reference sequence). The sample holds a few counts of this clone. TCRdb keeps only in-frame clones here, not all; method: immunoSEQ multiplex PCR. The data show about 45,000 clones, about 72% seen once. This receptor was taken from a human donor with non-small cell lung cancer who had stable disease on radiotherapy plus ipilimumab. Specimen: peripheral blood, collected from a patient treated with radiotherapy plus ipilimumab. This chain uses TRBV6-6 with TRBJ1-2; 10 nucleotides line up with TRBD1. As DNA, the CDR3 is TGTGCCAGCAGCCCCGGGACAGGGGCTTATGGCTACACCTTC. Translating gives CASSPGTGAYGYTF.